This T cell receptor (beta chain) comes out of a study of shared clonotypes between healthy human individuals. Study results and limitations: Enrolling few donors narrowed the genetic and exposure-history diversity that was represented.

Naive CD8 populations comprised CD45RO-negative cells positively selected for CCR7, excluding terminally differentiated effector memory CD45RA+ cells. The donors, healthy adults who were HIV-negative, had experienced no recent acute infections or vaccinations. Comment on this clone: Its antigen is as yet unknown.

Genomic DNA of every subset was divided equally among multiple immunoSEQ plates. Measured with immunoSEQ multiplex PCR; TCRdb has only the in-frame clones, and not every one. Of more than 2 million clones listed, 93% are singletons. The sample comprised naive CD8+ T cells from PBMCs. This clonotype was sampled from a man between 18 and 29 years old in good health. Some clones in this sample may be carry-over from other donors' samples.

DNA for the CDR3: TGTGCCATCAGGGGGACTAGCGGCGCTAGCTCCTACGAGCAGTACTTC. Protein sequence: CAIRGTSGASSYEQYF. The rearrangement uses TRBV10-3 and TRBJ2-7; 11 bases are shared with TRBD2. Trimming took 6 bases from V and 0 from J; bases not matched to a gene: 7. CDR3 length: 16 residues. Per germline, CDR1 ENHRY and CDR2 SYGVKD.